Reported below is one T cell receptor (beta chain). Antigen unknown. The data derive from a study of T cell repertoires in cytomegalovirus infection. Across the study: A matching HLA type, together with CMV infection, was signaled by public TCR beta signatures. Study findings and constraints: Cumulative public TCR beta family frequency identified CMV carriers with the relevant HLA. HLA-C-restricted CMV clonotypes gave the most frequent clonotype in two of eight donors.

The ends were cut back, 2 bases at V and 3 bases at J, with 8 bases in the middle. CDR1 and CDR2 from the germline V gene are ENHRY and SYGVKD. There are 14 residues in the CDR3. Using its own MiXCR run on the reads, TCRdb lists one record per CDR3 protein. The repertoire consists of fewer than 250,000 distinct CDR3 sequences, with roughly 12% occurring once and the leading ten covering under 2%. The sequence derives from a human donor in good health (CMV status not recorded). Some clones in this sample may be carry-over from other donors' samples. The chain carries TRBV10-3 and TRBJ1-5, with no clear D. Sequences were obtained from PBMCs. The CDR3 region has the DNA TGTGCCATCAGTGAGGACCCTAACAATCAGCCCCAGCATTTT. It is translated as CAISEDPNNQPQHF.